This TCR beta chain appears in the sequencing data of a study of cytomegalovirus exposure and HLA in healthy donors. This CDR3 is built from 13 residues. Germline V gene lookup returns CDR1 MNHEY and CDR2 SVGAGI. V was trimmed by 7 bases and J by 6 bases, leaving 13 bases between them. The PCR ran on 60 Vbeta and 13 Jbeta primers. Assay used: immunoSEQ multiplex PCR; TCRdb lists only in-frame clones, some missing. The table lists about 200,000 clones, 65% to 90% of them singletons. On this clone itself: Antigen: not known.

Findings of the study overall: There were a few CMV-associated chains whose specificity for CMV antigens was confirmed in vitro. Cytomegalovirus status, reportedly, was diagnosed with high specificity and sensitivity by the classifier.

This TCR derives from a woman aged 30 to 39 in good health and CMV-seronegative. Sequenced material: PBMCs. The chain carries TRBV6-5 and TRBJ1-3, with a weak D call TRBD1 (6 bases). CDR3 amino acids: CASTRGGENTIYF. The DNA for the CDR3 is TGTGCCAGCACTAGGGGGGGGGAAAACACCATATATTTT.